Listed below are T cell receptor beta chains from one sample, sequenced in a study of CD8 T cells in Susac syndrome. MiXCR, applied by TCRdb to the immunoSEQ multiplex PCR reads, yields one record per CDR3 protein. The table has a few hundred thousand distinct CDR3 sequences, 92% seen once. Material: CD4+ T cells from PBMCs. These TCRs come from a human donor with multiple sclerosis. Both conserved end residues are part of each CDR3. A D gene is named only where the DNA matches it firmly. Expanded clones get a size class; other rows say once, few or many, or leave the size out.

CASRQTVDGNTIYF,TGTGCCAGCAGACAGACAGTAGATGGAAACACCATATATTTT,TRBJ1-3,.,.,TRBV12-3/TRBV12-4
CASSRPSGRAGEQFF,TGTGCCAGCAGCCGACCTAGCGGGAGGGCCGGTGAGCAGTTCTTC,TRBJ2-1,TRBD2,.,TRBV7-9
CASRFQGVWSEKLFF,TGTGCCAGTAGGTTCCAGGGAGTTTGGAGTGAAAAACTGTTTTTT,TRBJ1-4,.,.,TRBV19
CASSFVGGYTDTQYF,TGCGCCAGCAGCTTCGTTGGGGGTTACACAGATACGCAGTATTTT,TRBJ2-3,.,once,TRBV5-1
CASSSRGLARNEQFF,TGTGCCAGCAGTTCTAGAGGACTAGCGAGGAATGAGCAGTTCTTC,TRBJ2-1,TRBD2,.,TRBV7-9
CASSQRGQGGTGELFF,TGTGCCAGCAGCCAAAGAGGACAGGGAGGCACCGGGGAGCTGTTTTTT,TRBJ2-2,TRBD1,.,TRBV3-1
CASSLVWGVNNEQFF,TGTGCCAGCAGCTTAGTGTGGGGGGTAAACAATGAGCAGTTCTTC,TRBJ2-1,.,.,TRBV7-8
CASSLGTIPGGYTF,TGTGCCAGCAGCTTAGGGACGATACCCGGGGGCTACACCTTC,TRBJ1-2,.,.,TRBV7-9
CASSVHARGTEAFF,TGTGCCAGCAGCGTCCATGCTCGTGGCACTGAAGCTTTCTTT,TRBJ1-1,.,.,TRBV7-9
CASSSTGYEQYF,TGTGCCAGCAGCTCTACGGGCTACGAGCAGTACTTC,TRBJ2-7,.,few,TRBV7-9
CAWNGGGVYNEQFF,TGTGCCTGGAACGGCGGGGGGGTCTATAATGAGCAGTTCTTC,TRBJ2-1,TRBD2,.,TRBV30
CASSLAGLAGGPKTQYF,TGTGCCAGCAGCTTGGCGGGACTAGCGGGAGGGCCGAAGACCCAGTACTTC,TRBJ2-5,TRBD2,.,TRBV7-2
CASTLGSQPAYQPQHF,TGTGCCAGCACCTTGGGGTCACAACCAGCCTATCAGCCCCAGCATTTT,TRBJ1-5,.,.,TRBV7-2
CASSYRSYTEAFF,TGTGCCAGCAGTTACCGAAGTTACACTGAAGCTTTCTTT,TRBJ1-1,.,.,TRBV6-6
CASSLAPGSGNYGYTF,TGTGCCAGCAGCTTGGCCCCAGGGTCAGGGAACTATGGCTACACCTTC,TRBJ1-2,.,.,TRBV5-6
CASSLRGGGLNSPLHF,TGTGCCAGCAGCTTGAGGGGTGGTGGACTTAATTCACCCCTCCACTTT,TRBJ1-6,.,.,TRBV5-6
CAWSDGSNQPQHF,TGTGCCTGGAGTGACGGGAGCAATCAGCCCCAGCATTTT,TRBJ1-5,.,.,TRBV30
CASSDNAQETQYF,TGTGCCAGCAGTGACAACGCCCAGGAGACCCAGTACTTC,TRBJ2-5,.,.,TRBV2
CASSFAGGNTIYF,TGCGCCAGCAGCTTTGCAGGTGGAAACACCATATATTTT,TRBJ1-3,.,.,TRBV5-1
CASSLPGAGVDSPLHF,TGTGCCAGCAGCTTGCCCGGGGCAGGGGTGGATTCACCCCTCCACTTT,TRBJ1-6,.,.,TRBV11-3
CASSYGGRKETEAFF,TGTGCCAGCAGCTACGGAGGACGGAAGGAGACTGAAGCTTTCTTT,TRBJ1-1,.,.,TRBV6-6
CSANRVTSASYEQYF,TGCAGTGCTAATAGGGTCACCTCGGCATCCTACGAGCAGTACTTC,TRBJ2-7,.,.,TRBV20-1
CASSTDTGELFF,TGTGCCAGCAGCACCGACACCGGGGAGCTGTTTTTT,TRBJ2-2,.,.,TRBV12-3/TRBV12-4
CASSFGDPANYGYTF,TGCGCCAGCAGCTTTGGAGACCCCGCTAACTATGGCTACACCTTC,TRBJ1-2,.,.,TRBV5-1
CASSRTNTEAFF,TGTGCCAGTAGTCGAACGAACACTGAAGCTTTCTTT,TRBJ1-1,.,.,TRBV19
CASSVGRLLVETQYF,TGTGCCAGCAGCGTTGGTCGATTGCTGGTGGAGACCCAGTACTTC,TRBJ2-5,.,.,TRBV9
CASSYSMRSDEQFF,TGTGCCAGCAGTTACTCGATGAGGTCCGATGAGCAGTTCTTC,TRBJ2-1,.,.,TRBV6-6
CASSRASGAQYQETQYF,TGTGCCAGTAGTAGGGCTAGCGGGGCCCAGTACCAAGAGACCCAGTACTTC,TRBJ2-5,TRBD2,.,TRBV19
CATSDSGDNYGYTF,TGTGCCACCAGTGATTCAGGGGATAACTATGGCTACACCTTC,TRBJ1-2,.,.,TRBV24-1
CSVVIGNQPQHF,TGCAGCGTTGTCATCGGGAATCAGCCCCAGCATTTT,TRBJ1-5,.,once,TRBV29-1
CASMRGFTYNEQFF,TGTGCCAGCATGAGGGGTTTCACCTACAATGAGCAGTTCTTC,TRBJ2-1,.,.,TRBV6-1
CASSSNTGELFF,TGTGCCAGCAGCTCGAACACCGGGGAGCTGTTTTTT,TRBJ2-2,.,.,TRBV7-3
CASSLYLDSSYEQYF,TGTGCCAGCAGCTTATACTTGGACAGTTCCTACGAGCAGTACTTC,TRBJ2-7,.,.,TRBV7-8
CASSFPFSGARTDTQYF,TGTGCCAGCAGTTTCCCATTTTCGGGGGCTAGGACAGATACGCAGTATTTT,TRBJ2-3,.,.,TRBV12-3/TRBV12-4
CASSMAPGLSNYGYTF,TGTGCCAGTAGTATGGCGCCAGGACTTTCTAACTATGGCTACACCTTC,TRBJ1-2,.,.,TRBV19